This T cell receptor (beta chain) was profiled in a study of T cell responses to AZD1222 COVID-19 vaccine. Study-level results: Among vaccine-associated CD4 TCRs, coverage spanned spike, with dominance at 160-218 and 743-854. Vaccination with two AZD1222 doses was followed by a rise in Spike-specific TCR breadth and depth.

Note on this clone: Its antigen is currently unknown.

The CDR3 is 16 amino acids. CDR1 and CDR2 from the germline V gene are SGHNT and YYREEE (reference sequence). The V segment lost 0 bases and the J segment 0 bases; nucleotides outside the gene matches: 5. The assay was immunoSEQ multiplex PCR, and TCRdb's table has in-frame clones only and misses some. The repertoire holds approximately 110,000 clones, roughly 85% seen once, with 2% to 3% in the top ten. Sequenced here: peripheral blood, sampled 28 days after the second AZD1222 dose. This receptor was identified in an adult who received the AZD1222 COVID-19 vaccine. This rearrangement joins TRBV5-4 to TRBJ2-7, with 8 positions matching TRBD2. The CDR3 nucleotides are TGTGCCAGCAGCTTGGGGACTAGCCTCAGCTCCTACGAGCAGTACTTC. It translates to CASSLGTSLSSYEQYF. Full variable domain (outside the CDR3, taken from reference TRBV5-4 and TRBJ2-7): ETGVTQSPTHLIKTRGQQVTLRCSSQSGHNTVSWYQQALGQGPQFIFQYYREEENGRGNFPPRFSGLQFPNYSSELNVNALELDDSALYLCASSLGTSLSSYEQYFGPGTRLTVT.